This T cell receptor beta chain comes out of a study of control samples from healthy donors and cancer patients. CDR1 and CDR2 (germline): SEHNR, FQNEAQ (reference sequence). V was pared by 6 bases and J by 0 bases, with 4 bases of the junction left unmatched. The CDR3 totals 14 residues. Some clones are missing from TCRdb's copy, which holds only in-frame ones; the method was immunoSEQ multiplex PCR. The sample shows some 87,000 clones, roughly 88% of them seen only once. This clone showed up just a few times. Material: PBMCs. The source of this sequence is a man aged 55 to 70 with head and neck cancer. The genes are TRBV7-9 and TRBJ1-1; 7 bases match TRBD1. CDR3 loop: CASSRQGMNTEAFF. The CDR3 region has the DNA TGTGCCAGCAGTCGACAGGGTATGAACACTGAAGCTTTCTTT.